This entry lists 26 T cell receptor beta chains sequenced from one sample in a study of T cell responses to AZD1222 COVID-19 vaccine. Profiled with immunoSEQ multiplex PCR; TCRdb holds only in-frame clones, not every one. The table has 160,000 or so clones, less than 95% seen once. This material consisted of peripheral blood, taken on day 0 of AZD1222 vaccination. These receptors originate from an adult in good health.

This sequence joins TRBV5-5 and TRBJ2-1; D is unresolved. Germline CDR1 is SGHKS and CDR2 is YYEKEE (reference sequence). This CDR3 region has 12 residues. Between the trimmed V and J ends, which lost 4 bases and 12 bases, there was a span of 14 bases. The CDR3 coding sequence is TGTGCCAGCAGCCCTGACCGCGGCGGGCAGTTCTTC. As protein: CASSPDRGGQFF.

The chain has TRBV25-1 and TRBJ1-4, with D possibly matching TRBD1 (5 bases). This CDR3 has 13 residues. Trimming shortened V by 7 bases and J by 3 bases, and 9 bases separated the two germline ends. CDR1 and CDR2 (germline): MGHDK, SYGVNS. CDR3 coding DNA: TGTGCCAGCATGGTAGGGGCTAATGAAAAACTGTTTTTT. Its protein is CASMVGANEKLFF.

CDR3 residues: CASTLGREKNYEQYF. The CDR3 DNA is TGTGCCAGCACCCTTGGGCGGGAGAAGAACTACGAGCAGTACTTC. The gene calls are TRBV6-5 and TRBJ2-7; 7 bases agree with TRBD2. CDR3 length: 15 amino acids. From germline, CDR1 is MNHEY and CDR2 SVGAGI. Trimming removed 7 bases from V and 3 bases from J; junction bases left unmatched: 12.

The chain has TRBV24-1 and TRBJ2-1; no firm D call. Trimming took 1 base from V and 5 from J, leaving 8 bases between them. This CDR3 has 14 amino acids. The germline gives CDR1 KGHDR, CDR2 SFDVKD. CDR3 region: CATSDLGGNNEQFF. CDR3 nucleotide sequence: TGTGCCACCAGTGATTTAGGCGGAAACAATGAGCAGTTCTTC.

The chain is built from TRBV19 and TRBJ2-3, with D unclear. Trimming pared 7 bases from V and 2 bases from J, leaving 10 bases between. Germline V CDR1 and CDR2: LNHDA, SQIVND (reference sequence). The CDR3 has 13 amino acids. In DNA, the CDR3 is TGTGCCAGTACCCCCGATTACACAGATACGCAGTATTTT. Translating it yields CASTPDYTDTQYF.

The CDR3 nucleotides are TGTGCCAGCAGCCCCGGGACAGGCGGGTACGAGCAGTACTTC. Residues: CASSPGTGGYEQYF. The chain couples TRBV5-4 to TRBJ2-7; TRBD1 agrees at 8 bases. The V segment lost 4 bases and the J segment 4 bases; nucleotides outside the gene matches: 7. The germline CDR1 and CDR2 sequences are SGHNT and YYREEE (reference sequence). There are 14 residues in the CDR3.

For the CDR3, the DNA is TGTGCCACCATGAAGAAGGGGTATAGCAATCAGCCCCAGCATTTT. It yields the protein CATMKKGYSNQPQHF. The chain is built from TRBV27 and TRBJ1-5, with a weak D call TRBD1 (5 bases). Germline V lookup: CDR1 MNHEY, CDR2 SMNVEV (reference sequence). CDR3 length: 15 residues. V was cut by 10 bases and J by 0 bases, with 16 bases left in between.

V and J are TRBV6-4 and TRBJ1-2; possible D gene TRBD1, 5 bases. The germline gives CDR1 MRHNA, CDR2 SNTAGT. V gave up 4 bases and J gave up 7 bases, with 16 bases separating them. The CDR3 sequence is 14 residues long. This chain's CDR3 is CASSASTGGFGYTF. The CDR3 nucleotides read TGTGCCAGCAGTGCCTCCACCGGGGGGTTTGGCTACACCTTC.

The rearrangement uses TRBV6-5 and TRBJ1-5, with D unclear. Trimming pared 0 bases from V and 6 bases from J, leaving 6 bases between. This CDR3 is 13 amino acids long. Germline lookup yields CDR1 MNHEY and CDR2 SVGAGI. CDR3 residues: CASSYSVAQPQHF. Here the CDR3 DNA reads TGTGCCAGCAGTTACTCTGTGGCTCAGCCCCAGCATTTT.

A few counts support this clone. The chain carries TRBV7-8 and TRBJ1-4; D call uncertain. This CDR3 comprises 13 residues. Germline V gene sequence: CDR1 SGHVS, CDR2 FQNEAQ. V lost 5 bases to trimming and J lost 3 bases, with 7 bases between them. The CDR3 DNA reads TGTGCCAGCAGCGAGAAGCCTAATGAAAAACTGTTTTTT. Translated, it gives CASSEKPNEKLFF.

The CDR3 region is CAWSPPTGGFTEAFF. CDR3 DNA sequence: TGTGCCTGGAGTCCACCGACAGGGGGATTTACTGAAGCTTTCTTT. The rearrangement joins TRBV30 to TRBJ1-1; TRBD1 aligns across 9 bases. This CDR3 comprises 15 residues. Germline V gene lookup returns CDR1 GTSNPN and CDR2 SVGIG (reference sequence). The V gene end was trimmed by 2 bases and the J gene end by 5 bases; junction bases not matched to a gene: 9. The full variable domain, with the rest looked up from reference TRBV30 and TRBJ1-1, is SQTIHQWPATLVQPVGSPLSLECTVEGTSNPNLYWYRQAAGRGLQLLFYSVGIGQISSEVPQNLSASRPQDRQFILSSKKLLLSDSGFYLCAWSPPTGGFTEAFFGQGTRLTVV.

V gene TRBV12-3 or TRBV12-4 combines with J gene TRBJ1-1; the D gene is possibly TRBD1 (5 bases). The V gene lost 6 bases and the J gene lost 7 bases, with 15 bases spanning the gap. This CDR3 has 13 amino acids. The CDR3 bases are TGTGCCAGCAGCCGGCGACAGCCTGGTGAAGCTTTCTTT. Protein sequence: CASSRRQPGEAFF.

This chain joins TRBV15 and TRBJ2-1, with D perhaps TRBD1 (6 bases). The CDR3 is 14 residues long. The ends were cut back, 1 base at V and 6 bases at J, with 10 bases in the middle. CDR1 is LNHNV and CDR2 is YYDKDF in the germline V gene (reference sequence). CDR3 protein: CATSRVGAGNEQFF. The CDR3 DNA is TGTGCCACCAGCAGAGTGGGGGCGGGCAATGAGCAGTTCTTC.

The J gene is TRBJ2-7, the V gene TRBV6-5; 7 bases line up with TRBD1. Losses at the gene ends were 7 bases for V and 5 bases for J; bases not matched to a gene: 14. Looked up from germline, CDR1 is MNHEY and CDR2 is SVGAGI. CDR3 length equals 15 residues. In DNA form, the CDR3 reads TGTGCCAGCAAGATAAACCGGGACAGAGTCGACGAGCAGTACTTC. Translation: CASKINRDRVDEQYF.

The chain is built from TRBV30 and TRBJ2-1; D perhaps matches TRBD1 (6 bases). In germline, CDR1 is GTSNPN, CDR2 SVGIG (reference sequence). V lost 6 bases to trimming and J lost 12 bases, with 15 bases between them. The CDR3 is 11 residues long. The CDR3 loop reads CACKDSFWQFF. CDR3 DNA: TGTGCCTGTAAGGACAGTTTTTGGCAGTTCTTC.

This clone was observed a single time. J is TRBJ2-1 and V is TRBV11-2; no firm D call. Germline CDR1 and CDR2: SGHAT and FQNNGV. V was shortened by 1 base and J by 0 bases, with 10 bases between the two germline ends. The CDR3 contains 16 residues. Written as DNA, the CDR3 is TGTGCCAGCAGCTTAGCTGCGACCAGCTCCTACAATGAGCAGTTCTTC. Translation: CASSLAATSSYNEQFF.

The gene calls are TRBV10-3 and TRBJ2-7; TRBD1 matches at 7 bases. The J segment lost 3 bases and the V segment lost 4 bases, leaving 12 bases of the junction unmatched. CDR1 and CDR2 from the germline V gene are ENHRY and SYGVKD. This CDR3 has 16 amino acids. The chain's CDR3 is CAISGKEAGGIYEQYF. The CDR3 nucleotides read TGTGCCATCAGTGGGAAGGAGGCAGGGGGTATCTACGAGCAGTACTTC.

The V and J genes are TRBV2 and TRBJ1-1; tentative D call: TRBD1 (5 bases). Trimming stripped 6 bases from V and 3 bases from J, with 14 bases between. Germline CDR1 and CDR2: SNHLY and FYNNEI. This CDR3 is built from 14 residues. The DNA of the CDR3 is TGTGCCAGCAGGGACAATCCAAAGTACACTGAAGCTTTCTTT. Residues: CASRDNPKYTEAFF.

The chain joins TRBV7-9 to TRBJ2-4; tentatively, D is TRBD2 (6 bases). Germline lookup yields CDR1 SEHNR and CDR2 FQNEAQ (reference sequence). This CDR3 comprises 13 residues. Trimming removed 2 bases at V and 7 bases at J, with 9 bases between. CDR3 sequence: CASSLSSGNIQYF. The CDR3 DNA follows: TGTGCCAGCAGCTTAAGCAGCGGGAACATTCAGTACTTC. Full variable domain (outside the CDR3, taken from reference TRBV7-9 and TRBJ2-4): DTGVSQNPRHKITKRGQNVTFRCDPISEHNRLYWYRQTLGQGPEFLTYFQNEAQLEKSRLLSDRFSAERPKGSFSTLEIQRTEQGDSAMYLCASSLSSGNIQYFGAGTRLSVL.

The chain employs TRBV30 and TRBJ2-1; 8 bases match TRBD1. The germline V gene encodes CDR1 GTSNPN and CDR2 SVGIG (reference sequence). V was pared by 1 base and J by 0 bases, with 2 bases of the junction left unmatched. The CDR3 loop spans 15 amino acids. The CDR3 sequence is CAWSGDRRSYNEQFF. Here the CDR3 DNA reads TGTGCCTGGAGTGGGGACAGGCGCTCCTACAATGAGCAGTTCTTC.

Only one count was recorded for this clone. The chain carries TRBV11-3 and TRBJ1-6; 7 positions agree with TRBD1. The germline V gene encodes CDR1 SGHNT and CDR2 YENEEA. Germline trimming cut 4 bases from V and 10 bases from J; bases unmatched to any gene: 16. The CDR3 sequence is 17 residues long. The DNA of the CDR3 is TGTGCCAGCAGCTCTCCACCGGGACAGCCCACGGGGTCACCCCTCCACTTT. Amino acids: CASSSPPGQPTGSPLHF.

The V call is TRBV4-2, the J call TRBJ2-3; D perhaps matches TRBD2 (6 bases). CDR3 size: 16 residues. The V and J ends lost 1 base and 1 base respectively, with 12 bases between them. Germline V lookup: CDR1 LGHNA, CDR2 YNFKEQ. CDR3 residues: CASSQAVGGGTDTQYF. The CDR3 nucleotides are TGTGCCAGCAGCCAAGCGGTGGGAGGAGGCACAGATACGCAGTATTTT.

The genes are TRBV27 and TRBJ1-6; 9 bases agree with TRBD1. With 3 bases clipped from V and 10 bases from J, the junction kept 7 bases outside the gene matches. CDR3 length: 15 residues. The germline gives CDR1 MNHEY, CDR2 SMNVEV (reference sequence). CDR3 sequence: CASSFYRDRDSPLHF. CDR3 bases: TGTGCCAGCAGTTTTTACCGGGACAGGGACTCACCCCTCCACTTT.

CDR3 DNA: TGTGCCAGCAGCCCTATAGCCAGGATGAACACTGAAGCTTTCTTT. Its translation: CASSPIARMNTEAFF. This chain joins TRBV5-6 and TRBJ1-1, with D unresolved. V was shortened by 4 bases and J by 0 bases, with 13 bases between the two germline ends. The CDR3 consists of 15 residues. Germline CDR1 SGHDT, CDR2 YYEEEE.

The sample holds one count of this clone. The J gene is TRBJ1-2, the V gene TRBV7-9, with 11 positions matching TRBD1. This CDR3 comprises 14 residues. Germline CDR1 reads SEHNR; CDR2 reads FQNEAQ (reference sequence). Losses at the gene ends were 5 bases for V and 7 bases for J; bases not matched to a gene: 6. In nucleotides, the CDR3 is TGTGCCAGCAGCCTCTCGGACAGGGGGCCTGGCTACACCTTC. Encoded protein: CASSLSDRGPGYTF. The full variable domain, in which reference TRBV7-9 and TRBJ1-2 provide the parts outside the CDR3, is DTGVSQNPRHKITKRGQNVTFRCDPISEHNRLYWYRQTLGQGPEFLTYFQNEAQLEKSRLLSDRFSAERPKGSFSTLEIQRTEQGDSAMYLCASSLSDRGPGYTFGSGTRLTVV.

V is TRBV7-7 and J is TRBJ1-5; D gene unclear. The CDR3 has 16 amino acids. CDR1 and CDR2 (germline): SSHAT, FNYEAQ (reference sequence). This chain's CDR3 is CVSRREGRWSNQPQHF. The CDR3 DNA reads as TGTGTCTCCCGCCGGGAAGGGAGATGGAGCAATCAGCCCCAGCATTTT.